This TCR beta chain was captured by sequencing in a study of cytomegalovirus exposure and HLA in healthy donors. As for the study in general: T cells numbering around 190 million yielded approximately 100 million unique TCR beta sequences in an earlier analysis. Most donors, roughly 82% of 350 to 450 genotyped, fell in the Caucasian-associated ancestry cluster.

About this clone: Its matching antigen is unknown.

Study outcomes and limitations: TCR beta sequences reportedly predicted most subjects' HLA-A and HLA-B alleles accurately. The authors later found most CMV-associated TCR beta chains appeared HLA-restricted.

The PCR had 60 Vbeta and 13 Jbeta primers. Clones were read by immunoSEQ multiplex PCR, and TCRdb kept only the in-frame ones, dropping some. The sample has 75,000 to 80,000 clones; under 80% are singletons. The V gene end was trimmed by 5 bases and the J gene end by 2 bases; junction bases not matched to a gene: 4. This CDR3 contains 15 residues. The germline V gene encodes CDR1 SGHVS and CDR2 FNYEAQ. Material for sequencing was PBMCs. This chain joins TRBV7-6 and TRBJ2-7; 12 nucleotides agree with TRBD2. This TCR was recovered from a male donor in good health and CMV-seropositive. The CDR3 here is CASSIGTSGPYEQYF. In DNA, the CDR3 is TGTGCCAGCAGCATAGGGACTAGCGGGCCCTACGAGCAGTACTTC.